Shown below are 15 T cell receptor beta chains from a single sample sequenced in a study of CD8+CD57+ T cells in acquired aplastic anemia. Those patients picked for sequencing had displayed CD8+CD57+ cell expansion on flow cytometry. Researchers used genomic DNA as the template to profile TCR beta VDJ and CDR3. TCRdb called the reads again in MiXCR, with one record for every CDR3 protein. Of under 200,000 distinct CDR3 sequences in the sample, under 55% were seen once. Material for sequencing was sorted CD4+, CD8+, or CD8+CD57+ T cells (not recorded which) from PBMCs. These receptors all stem from a human donor with aplastic anemia.

V and J are TRBV9 and TRBJ1-1; no definite D call. This CDR3 contains 13 residues. V was cut by 0 bases and J by 1 base, with 4 bases left in between. Per the germline V gene, CDR1 is SGDLS and CDR2 is YYNGEE. The CDR3 spells CASSVEANTEAFF. CDR3 DNA sequence: TGTGCCAGCAGCGTAGAAGCGAACACTGAAGCTTTCTTT.

V is TRBV14 and J is TRBJ1-4; perhaps TRBD1 as D (6 bases). The CDR3 contains 16 residues. V was cut by 1 base and J by 7 bases, with 16 bases left in between. Germline CDR1 SGHDN, CDR2 FVKESK. The CDR3 region is CASSQVGGAFGEKLFF. CDR3 bases: TGTGCCAGCAGCCAAGTTGGGGGGGCCTTCGGTGAAAAACTGTTTTTT.

The chain carries TRBV4-1 and TRBJ2-7; 14 positions agree with TRBD2. V was clipped by 4 bases and J by 5 bases; unmatched bases: 4. The CDR3 consists of 15 residues. The germline V gene has CDR1 MGHRA and CDR2 YSYEKL. The CDR3 is CASSLGLAGGDEQYF. Written as DNA, the CDR3 is TGCGCCAGCAGCCTCGGACTAGCGGGAGGCGACGAGCAGTACTTC.

The chain has TRBV7-2 and TRBJ2-5; D is unresolved. V dropped 1 base and J dropped 5 bases, with 8 bases sitting between them. CDR1 SGHTA and CDR2 FQGNSA come from the germline V gene. This CDR3 contains 13 residues. CDR3 in DNA: TGTGCCAGCAGCTTAGAGGGCCTCGAGACCCAGTACTTC. Its translation: CASSLEGLETQYF.

The V and J genes are TRBV11-1 and TRBJ2-1, with TRBD1 matching 7 bases. Germline CDR1 reads SGHAT; CDR2 reads FQDESV (reference sequence). The CDR3 covers 15 residues. Trimming took 2 bases from V and 7 from J; bases not matched to a gene: 8. The CDR3 sequence is CASSLRPGGTNEQFF. The DNA of the CDR3 is TGTGCCAGCAGCTTAAGGCCAGGGGGTACTAATGAGCAGTTCTTC.

In its sample, this clonotype was seen many times. The chain uses TRBV2 and TRBJ1-1; D is possibly TRBD1 (6 bases). V was pared by 6 bases and J by 0 bases, with 11 bases between. This CDR3 is 14 amino acids long. CDR1 is SNHLY, CDR2 FYNNEI, per germline. The CDR3 DNA follows: TGTGCCAGCAGGAGGGGGGGGATGAACACTGAAGCTTTCTTT. Encoded protein: CASRRGGMNTEAFF.

The chain is built from TRBV4-1 and TRBJ2-3; 10 nucleotides agree with TRBD2. The CDR3 runs to 18 residues. After removal of 4 bases from V and 7 bases from J, the junction contained 17 bases not matched to a gene. Germline CDR1 and CDR2: MGHRA and YSYEKL. The CDR3 bases are TGCGCCAGCAGCCTGCAATCTAGCGGGAGAGAAAAGGGAAATACGCAGTATTTT. Its translation is CASSLQSSGREKGNTQYF.

For the CDR3, the DNA is TGTGCCAGCAGCCAAGATTCGTCGGACAGAAATGAGCAGTTCTTC. The encoded protein is CASSQDSSDRNEQFF. The chain employs TRBV3-1 and TRBJ2-1, with D tentatively TRBD1 (6 bases). In germline, CDR1 is LGHDT, CDR2 YNNKEL (reference sequence). The V end was cut by 0 bases, the J end by 7 bases, with 13 bases between. The CDR3 contains 15 residues.

This clonotype was counted many times. The chain combines TRBV19 with TRBJ2-2; no clear D gene. The CDR3 extends over 12 amino acids. Trimming took 8 bases from V and 3 from J, leaving 7 bases between them. CDR1 is LNHDA, CDR2 SQIVND, per germline (reference sequence). The CDR3 nucleotides read TGTGCCAGTGGCGAATACACCGGGGAGCTGTTTTTT. Amino acid sequence: CASGEYTGELFF.

This clonotype was detected a few times. The chain has TRBV7-6 and TRBJ1-2; a weak D match, TRBD1 (5 bases). Germline loops: CDR1 SGHVS, CDR2 FNYEAQ. V was cut by 2 bases and J by 7 bases, with 20 bases left in between. CDR3 length equals 16 residues. CDR3 DNA sequence: TGTGCCAGCAGCTTATCTTATGGAGGGGAAGTAGGTGGCTACACCTTC. Protein: CASSLSYGGEVGGYTF.

The V and J genes are TRBV10-3 and TRBJ1-1; 8 nucleotides agree with TRBD1. CDR1 and CDR2 from the germline V gene are ENHRY and SYGVKD. V shed 6 bases, J shed 5 bases, and the junction held 8 bases outside the gene matches. CDR3 length: 14 amino acids. The CDR3 reads CAISRQGLETEAFF. The CDR3 DNA reads as TGTGCCATCAGCCGACAGGGGCTAGAGACTGAAGCTTTCTTT.

The chain couples TRBV24-1 to TRBJ2-3; D may be TRBD1 (6 bases). Germline CDR1 reads KGHDR; CDR2 reads SFDVKD. Between the trimmed V and J ends, which lost 4 bases and 3 bases, there was a span of 10 bases. The CDR3 is 14 amino acids. The DNA for the CDR3 is TGTGCCACCAGTGAATCCAGGGGAACAGATACGCAGTATTTT. Protein product: CATSESRGTDTQYF.

The chain combines TRBV19 with TRBJ2-3; no clear D gene. Germline CDR1 reads LNHDA; CDR2 reads SQIVND (reference sequence). The CDR3 has 13 residues. Deletions cut 5 bases from V and 3 bases from J, with 9 bases between. The CDR3 nucleotides read TGTGCCAGTAGTGATACTTATACAGATACGCAGTATTTT. Residues: CASSDTYTDTQYF.

The chain has TRBV7-6 and TRBJ2-7; no reliable D call. The CDR3 is 13 amino acids. Germline values: CDR1 SGHVS, CDR2 FNYEAQ. V was pared by 8 bases and J by 1 base, with 12 bases between. The CDR3, as DNA: TGTGCCAGCTCACCACCGATTTCCTACGAGCAGTACTTC. Protein product: CASSPPISYEQYF. Combining the CDR3 with reference TRBV7-6 and TRBJ2-7 gives the whole variable domain GAGVSQSPRYKVTKRGQDVALRCDPISGHVSLYWYRQALGQGPEFLTYFNYEAQQDKSGLPNDRFSAERPEGSISTLTIQRTEQRDSAMYRCASSPPISYEQYFGPGTRLTVT.

Ten or more counts support this clonotype. The CDR3 nucleotides are TGTGCCAGCAGTCCCCTAGACAGGAGCAATCAGCCCCAGCATTTT. Its translation: CASSPLDRSNQPQHF. This chain uses TRBV2 with TRBJ1-5; a possible D gene is TRBD1 (6 bases). The CDR3 runs 15 residues. Trimming took 5 bases from V and 1 from J, leaving 12 bases between them. Germline V gene sequence: CDR1 SNHLY, CDR2 FYNNEI.